These 8 T cell receptor beta chains originate from one sample sequenced in a study of T cells in Graves' hyperthyroidism and ophthalmopathy (dated by TCRdb to about 2019). Preparation of the library involved multiplex PCR. Sequencing instrument: Illumina HiSeq 2000. Amplification of TCR beta CDR3 regions was carried out from RNA transcripts. A first-round RT-PCR of the TCR CDR3 used the HTBI primer set with the Qiagen OneStep RT-PCR kit. The public sequencing data were trimmed at Q25 with fastp and processed into clonotypes with MiXCR by TCRdb, which kept only in-frame beta chains. Entries are consolidated by CDR3 protein sequence, retaining the most common genes and DNA. The sample includes 250,000 to 300,000 distinct CDR3 sequences, with roughly an eighth observed a single time. 6.5% to 10% of the sample goes to the ten largest clones. Sequences were obtained from blood. The receptor source for this set is a middle-aged woman with Graves' hyperthyroidism.

There are many counts of this clonotype. CDR3 sequence: CASSSRTSGRSSTDTQYF. The CDR3 DNA follows: TGTGCCAGCAGCTCCAGGACTAGCGGGAGGAGTAGTACAGATACGCAGTATTTT. The genes are TRBV5-5 and TRBJ2-3; 14 bases line up with TRBD2. After removal of 3 bases from V and 3 bases from J, the junction contained 9 bases not matched to a gene. Germline-derived CDR1 and CDR2 are SGHKS and YYEKEE (reference sequence). The CDR3 has 18 amino acids.

Details on this clonotype: A read error is possible here, since a much larger clone lies one base away. V usage is TRBV28 and J usage is TRBJ2-1; D gene ambiguous. Matching the DNA end better, TRBJ2-7 makes the J call doubtful. CDR1 is MDHEN and CDR2 is SYDVKM in the germline V gene. There are 13 residues in the CDR3. The DNA for the CDR3 is TGTGCCAGCAGACCCCCTATCTACAATGAGCAGTACTTC. Translation gives CASRPPIYNEQYF.

Many counts were recorded for this clonotype. The rearrangement joins TRBV20-1 to TRBJ2-1; tentatively, D is TRBD1 (5 bases). Germline V gene lookup returns CDR1 DFQATT and CDR2 SNEGSKA (reference sequence). The length of the CDR3 is 16 residues. The germline V and J ends were trimmed by 5 bases and 0 bases, with 17 bases remaining between them. The CDR3 DNA sequence: TGCAGTGCTCCCTCCTCCCAGGGAAGCTCCTACAATGAGCAGTTCTTC. Its translation: CSAPSSQGSSYNEQFF.

V usage is TRBV20-1 and J usage is TRBJ2-7; 11 nucleotides line up with TRBD1. The germline V gene has CDR1 DFQATT and CDR2 SNEGSKA (reference sequence). Trimming removed 0 bases from V and 7 bases from J; junction bases left unmatched: 11. The length of the CDR3 is 16 residues. CDR3 sequence: CSARDWGQGGMGEQYF. The CDR3 region has the DNA TGCAGTGCTAGAGATTGGGGACAGGGGGGAATGGGGGAGCAGTACTTC.

This clonotype has a count of ten or more. The chain employs TRBV3-1 and TRBJ1-3; no definite D call. Germline values: CDR1 LGHDT, CDR2 YNNKEL (reference sequence). The CDR3 contains 17 residues. Trimming took 4 bases from V and 0 from J, leaving 16 bases between them. This chain's CDR3 is CASSPPLGRTSGNTIYF. In DNA, the CDR3 is TGTGCCAGCAGCCCTCCCCTAGGCCGGACCTCTGGAAACACCATATATTTT. The entire variable domain, with the rest obtained from reference TRBV3-1 and TRBJ1-3, is as follows: DTAVSQTPKYLVTQMGNDKSIKCEQNLGHDTMYWYKQDSKKFLKIMFSYNNKELIINETVPNRFSPKSPDKAHLNLHINSLELGDSAVYFCASSPPLGRTSGNTIYFGEGSWLTVV.

The table lists this clonotype with many counts. The chain couples TRBV12-3 or TRBV12-4 to TRBJ2-5; 7 nucleotides agree with TRBD1. V was pared by 2 bases and J by 2 bases, with 2 bases of the junction left unmatched. The CDR3 spans 14 residues. The CDR3 is CASSLNRGQETQYF. In DNA, the CDR3 is TGTGCCAGCAGTTTAAACAGGGGTCAAGAGACCCAGTACTTC.

In this sample, this clonotype turned up many times. The V call is TRBV6-8, the J call TRBJ2-3; 10 bases line up with TRBD2. Germline trimming cut 8 bases from V and 1 base from J; bases unmatched to any gene: 15. Germline CDR1 is MNHGY and CDR2 is SAAAGT. This CDR3 spans 18 amino acids. The CDR3 loop is CASVLRLAGDGGTDTQYF. CDR3 coding DNA: TGTGCCAGCGTCCTCCGGCTAGCGGGGGACGGAGGCACAGATACGCAGTATTTT.

This sequence joins TRBV6-5 and TRBJ1-1, with unresolved D. The ends were cut back, 2 bases at V and 4 bases at J, with 11 bases in the middle. Germline CDR1 is MNHEY and CDR2 is SVGAGI. The length of the CDR3 is 14 residues. CDR3 sequence: CASSYTRGGTEAFF. The CDR3 region has the DNA TGTGCCAGCAGTTACACACGGGGAGGCACTGAAGCTTTCTTT.